A selection of T cell receptor beta chains follows, all from one sample in a study of vaccination and CD4 T cells after COVID-19. TCRdb re-called the PCR reads with MiXCR, one entry per CDR3 protein. Of around 11,000 distinct CDR3 sequences listed, roughly 60% were seen once; the top ten hold about 23%. No antigen has been identified for these receptors. Material for sequencing was CD4+ T cells from blood, cultured in vitro. These receptor sequences come from a human donor who had recovered from COVID-19. Both conserved end residues are part of each CDR3. D genes are given only for firm matches. A clone size is listed for some rows: how often the clone was seen (once, few, many), or a class if it is expanded.

TRBV11-2	medium-sized	TRBJ2-7	.	CASSRTSHEQYF
TRBV24-1	.	TRBJ2-1	TRBD2	CATSDPGTSGNEQFF
TRBV10-3	.	TRBJ2-4	.	CAISPLAGQSKNIQYF
TRBV20-1	.	TRBJ2-2	.	CSAFSANVPGRTGELFF
TRBV20-1	.	TRBJ2-1	TRBD1	CSAPDRGPRNNNEQFF
TRBV6-5	.	TRBJ2-7	TRBD1	CASSYGGTGGQYF
TRBV19	.	TRBJ1-5	.	CASSIDSAGVRPQHF
TRBV9	.	TRBJ2-3	.	CASSVTAPDTQYF
TRBV6-5	.	TRBJ2-5	TRBD2	CASSYSISGGDKETQYF
TRBV11-3	medium-sized	TRBJ2-3	.	CASSLNIGTDTQYF
TRBV7-2	.	TRBJ2-1	.	CASSAYFNEQFF
TRBV20-1	.	TRBJ1-1	.	CSANPYQLNTEAFF
TRBV30	.	TRBJ2-3	.	CAWSARGGTDTQYF
TRBV20-1	.	TRBJ2-1	TRBD2	CSAESGRTYNEQFF
TRBV20-1	.	TRBJ2-2	.	CSARAGTHSNTGELFF
TRBV27	.	TRBJ2-7	.	CASSLFPDSYEQYF
TRBV5-4	.	TRBJ2-5	TRBD2	CASSPSGGRQETQYF
TRBV4-2	once	TRBJ1-1	.	CASSHPGDTLVEAFF
TRBV20-1	.	TRBJ2-7	TRBD2	CSASRASGAYEQYF
TRBV20-1	.	TRBJ2-3	TRBD2	CSARRLAGGADTQYF
TRBV4-2	once	TRBJ2-7	TRBD1	CASSPLGTGSHEQYF
TRBV4-3	few	TRBJ1-1	.	CASSQEQLRSAEAFF
TRBV20-1	.	TRBJ2-2	TRBD2	CSARGLAATGELFF
TRBV15	.	TRBJ2-2	.	CATSMDYTNTGELFF
TRBV7-3	once	TRBJ2-2	.	CASTEQPNTGELFF
TRBV6-1	.	TRBJ1-6	.	CASRPDGSNSPLHF
TRBV2	.	TRBJ1-6	TRBD1	CASSVSRGNSPLHF
TRBV20-1	.	TRBJ2-5	.	CSASAGSEETQYF
TRBV7-2	.	TRBJ2-5	TRBD2	CASSFGTSKETQYF
TRBV19	.	TRBJ2-1	.	CASSQNTYNEQFF
TRBV11-1	.	TRBJ1-5	.	CASSLLSVRSNQPQHF
TRBV24-1	.	TRBJ2-2	TRBD2	CATSVSAGRTGELFF
TRBV23-1	.	TRBJ2-1	.	CASIPSAGSYNEQFF
TRBV14	few	TRBJ1-2	.	CASSQSSLYGYTF
TRBV11-2	.	TRBJ2-5	.	CASSPKRTQYF
TRBV5-1	.	TRBJ2-2	.	CASSQLSSNTGELFF
TRBV20-1	.	TRBJ1-1	.	CSARKARNTEAFF
TRBV7-2	once	TRBJ2-7	.	CASSQEGLAGSYEQYF
TRBV18	.	TRBJ2-3	.	CASSPLRPDTQYF
TRBV19	few	TRBJ1-6	.	CASSSDWESSPLHF
TRBV18	.	TRBJ1-2	.	CASSENANYGYTF
TRBV4-2	.	TRBJ1-5	.	CASSQEPGRNQPQHF
TRBV20-1	.	TRBJ1-2	TRBD1	CSARDRVSYYGYTF
TRBV20-1	.	TRBJ2-7	.	CSARGPDFSYEQYF
TRBV5-4	.	TRBJ1-2	TRBD1	CASSSTGGGSGYTF
TRBV2	.	TRBJ1-1	TRBD1	CASSDRTGGANTEAFF
TRBV11-1	.	TRBJ1-2	.	CASSHAGILGYTF
TRBV12-3/TRBV12-4	.	TRBJ2-1	.	CASSLWGLYNEQFF